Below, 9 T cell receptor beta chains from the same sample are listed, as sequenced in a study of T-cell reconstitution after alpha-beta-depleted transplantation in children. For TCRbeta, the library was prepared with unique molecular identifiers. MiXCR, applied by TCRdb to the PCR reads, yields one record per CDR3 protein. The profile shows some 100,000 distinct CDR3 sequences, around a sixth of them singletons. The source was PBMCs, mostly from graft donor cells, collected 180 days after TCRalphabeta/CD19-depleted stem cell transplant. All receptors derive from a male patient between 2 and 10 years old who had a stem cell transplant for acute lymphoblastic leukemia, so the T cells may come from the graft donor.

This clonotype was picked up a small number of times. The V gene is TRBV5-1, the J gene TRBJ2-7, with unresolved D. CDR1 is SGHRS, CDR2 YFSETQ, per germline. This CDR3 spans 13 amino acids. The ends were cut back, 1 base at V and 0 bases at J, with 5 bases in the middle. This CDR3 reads CASSLSTSYEQYF. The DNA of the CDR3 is TGCGCCAGCAGCTTGAGCACCTCCTACGAGCAGTACTTC. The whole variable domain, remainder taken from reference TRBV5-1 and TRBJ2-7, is KAGVTQTPRYLIKTRGQQVTLSCSPISGHRSVSWYQQTPGQGLQFLFEYFSETQRNKGNFPGRFSGRQFSNSRSEMNVSTLELGDSALYLCASSLSTSYEQYFGPGTRLTVT.

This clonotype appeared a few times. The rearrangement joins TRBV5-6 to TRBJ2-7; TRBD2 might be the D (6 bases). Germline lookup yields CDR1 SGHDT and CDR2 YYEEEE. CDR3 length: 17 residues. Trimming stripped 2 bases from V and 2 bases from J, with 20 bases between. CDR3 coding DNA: TGTGCCAGCAGCTTCAAAAGGGACTCCATGGGAACCTACGAGCAGTACTTC. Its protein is CASSFKRDSMGTYEQYF.

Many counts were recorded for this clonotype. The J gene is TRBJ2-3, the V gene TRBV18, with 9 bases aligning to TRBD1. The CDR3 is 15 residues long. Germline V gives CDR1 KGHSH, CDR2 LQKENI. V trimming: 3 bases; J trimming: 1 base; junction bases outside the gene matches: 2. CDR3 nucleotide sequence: TGTGCCAGCTCACCCCGGACAGGGGGCACAGATACGCAGTATTTT. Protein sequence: CASSPRTGGTDTQYF.

CDR3 in amino acids: CASSRTGTWRDQPQHF. For the CDR3, the DNA is TGTGCCAGCAGTAGAACCGGGACTTGGAGGGATCAGCCCCAGCATTTT. V usage is TRBV27 and J usage is TRBJ1-5; D is possibly TRBD1 (5 bases). The CDR3 has 16 amino acids. V was cut by 5 bases and J by 5 bases, with 19 bases left in between. CDR1 MNHEY and CDR2 SMNVEV come from the germline V gene (reference sequence).

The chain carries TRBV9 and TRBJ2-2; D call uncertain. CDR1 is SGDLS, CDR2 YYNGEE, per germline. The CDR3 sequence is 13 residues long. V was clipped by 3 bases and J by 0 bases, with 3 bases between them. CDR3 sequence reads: CASSGANTGELFF. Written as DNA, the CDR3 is TGTGCCAGCAGCGGGGCGAACACCGGGGAGCTGTTTTTT.

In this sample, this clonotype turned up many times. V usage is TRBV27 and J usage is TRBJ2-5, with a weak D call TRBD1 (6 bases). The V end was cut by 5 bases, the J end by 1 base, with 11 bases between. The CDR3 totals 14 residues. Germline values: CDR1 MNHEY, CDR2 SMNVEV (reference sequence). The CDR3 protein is CASSHREPQETQYF. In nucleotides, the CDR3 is TGTGCCAGCAGTCACAGGGAACCCCAAGAGACCCAGTACTTC.

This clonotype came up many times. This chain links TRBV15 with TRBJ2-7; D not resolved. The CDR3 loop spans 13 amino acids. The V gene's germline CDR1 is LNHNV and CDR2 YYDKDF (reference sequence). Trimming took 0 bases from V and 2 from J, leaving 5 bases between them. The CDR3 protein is CATSRELAYEQYF. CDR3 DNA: TGTGCCACCAGCAGAGAGTTAGCCTACGAGCAGTACTTC.

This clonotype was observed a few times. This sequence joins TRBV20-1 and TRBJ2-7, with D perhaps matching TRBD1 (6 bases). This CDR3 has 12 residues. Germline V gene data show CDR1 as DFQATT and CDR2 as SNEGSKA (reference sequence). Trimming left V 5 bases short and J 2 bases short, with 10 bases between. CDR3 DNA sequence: TGCAGTGCTCAGGGGCCTCCCTACGAGCAGTACTTC. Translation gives CSAQGPPYEQYF.

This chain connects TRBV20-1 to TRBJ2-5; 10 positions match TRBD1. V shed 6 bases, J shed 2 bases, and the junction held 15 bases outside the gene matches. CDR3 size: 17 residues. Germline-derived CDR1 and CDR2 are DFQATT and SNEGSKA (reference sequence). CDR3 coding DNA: TGCAGTGCGCATGTCCCGGGACAGGGGATGTCTCAAGAGACCCAGTACTTC. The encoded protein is CSAHVPGQGMSQETQYF.